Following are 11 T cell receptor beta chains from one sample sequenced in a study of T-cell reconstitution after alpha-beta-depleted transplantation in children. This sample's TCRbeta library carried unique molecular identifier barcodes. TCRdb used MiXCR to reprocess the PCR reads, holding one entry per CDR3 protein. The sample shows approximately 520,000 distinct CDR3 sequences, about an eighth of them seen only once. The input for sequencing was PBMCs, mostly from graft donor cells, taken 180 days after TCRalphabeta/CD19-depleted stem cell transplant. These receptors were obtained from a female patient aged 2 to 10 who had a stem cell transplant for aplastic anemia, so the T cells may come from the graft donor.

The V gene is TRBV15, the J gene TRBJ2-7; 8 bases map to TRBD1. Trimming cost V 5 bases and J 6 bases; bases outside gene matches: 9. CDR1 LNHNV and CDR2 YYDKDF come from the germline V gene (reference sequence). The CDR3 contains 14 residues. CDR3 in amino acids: CATSGPGTGCEQYV. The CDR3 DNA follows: TGTGCCACCAGCGGACCCGGGACAGGCTGCGAGCAGTACGTC.

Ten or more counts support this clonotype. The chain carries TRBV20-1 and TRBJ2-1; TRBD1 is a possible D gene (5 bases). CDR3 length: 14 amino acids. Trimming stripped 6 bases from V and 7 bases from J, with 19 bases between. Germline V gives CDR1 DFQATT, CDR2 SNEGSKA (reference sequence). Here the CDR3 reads CSALRGLIGNEQFF. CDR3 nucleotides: TGCAGTGCGCTAAGGGGCCTCATTGGGAATGAGCAGTTCTTC.

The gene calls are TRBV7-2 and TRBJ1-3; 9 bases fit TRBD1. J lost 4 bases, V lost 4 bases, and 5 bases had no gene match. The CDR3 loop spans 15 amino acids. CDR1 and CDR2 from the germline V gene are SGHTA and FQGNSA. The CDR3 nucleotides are TGTGCCAGCAGCTCCGGGACAGGGATAGGAAACACCATATATTTT. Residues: CASSSGTGIGNTIYF.

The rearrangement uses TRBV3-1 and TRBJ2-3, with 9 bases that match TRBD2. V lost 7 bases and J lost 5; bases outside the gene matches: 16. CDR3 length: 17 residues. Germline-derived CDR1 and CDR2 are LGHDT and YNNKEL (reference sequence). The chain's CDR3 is CASTTRLAGLAEDTQYF. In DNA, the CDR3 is TGTGCCAGCACCACCCGCCTAGCGGGGCTGGCTGAAGATACGCAGTATTTT.

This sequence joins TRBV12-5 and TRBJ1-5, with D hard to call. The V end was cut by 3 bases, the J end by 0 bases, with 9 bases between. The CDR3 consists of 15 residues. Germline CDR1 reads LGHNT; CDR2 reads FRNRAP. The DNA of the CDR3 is TGTGCTAGTGGTTTAGGACCCTATAGCAATCAGCCCCAGCATTTT. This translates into CASGLGPYSNQPQHF.

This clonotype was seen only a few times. The CDR3 DNA sequence: TGTGCCAGCAGGGGACGGAAATATGGCTACACCTTC. Its protein product is CASRGRKYGYTF. The chain has TRBV12-3 or TRBV12-4 and TRBJ1-2, with D perhaps TRBD1 (5 bases). V was pared by 6 bases and J by 5 bases, with 10 bases between. This CDR3 region has 12 residues.

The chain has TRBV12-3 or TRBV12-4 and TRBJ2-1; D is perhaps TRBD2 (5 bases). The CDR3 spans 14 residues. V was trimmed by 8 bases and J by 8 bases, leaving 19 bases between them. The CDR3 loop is CASGYLGGLHEQFF. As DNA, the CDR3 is TGTGCCAGCGGATATTTGGGCGGGCTCCATGAGCAGTTCTTC.

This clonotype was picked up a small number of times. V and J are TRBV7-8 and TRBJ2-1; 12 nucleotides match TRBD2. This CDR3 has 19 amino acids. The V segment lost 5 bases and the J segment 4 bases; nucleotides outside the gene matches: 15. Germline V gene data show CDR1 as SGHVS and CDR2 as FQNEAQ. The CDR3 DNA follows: TGTGCCAGCAGCCCTATTGCGTTGCTAGCGGGAGGGCGGTACAATGAGCAGTTCTTC. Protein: CASSPIALLAGGRYNEQFF.

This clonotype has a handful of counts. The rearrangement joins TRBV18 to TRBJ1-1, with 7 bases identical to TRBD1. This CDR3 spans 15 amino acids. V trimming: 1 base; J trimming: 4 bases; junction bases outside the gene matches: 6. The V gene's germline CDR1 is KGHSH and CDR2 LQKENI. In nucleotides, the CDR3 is TGTGCCAGCTCACCACAACAGGGGCGCGGCACTGAAGCTTTCTTT. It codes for CASSPQQGRGTEAFF. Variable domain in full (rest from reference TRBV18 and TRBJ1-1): NAGVMQNPRHLVRRRGQEARLRCSPMKGHSHVYWYRQLPEEGLKFMVYLQKENIIDESGMPKERFSAEFPKEGPSILRIQQVVRGDSAAYFCASSPQQGRGTEAFFGQGTRLTVV.

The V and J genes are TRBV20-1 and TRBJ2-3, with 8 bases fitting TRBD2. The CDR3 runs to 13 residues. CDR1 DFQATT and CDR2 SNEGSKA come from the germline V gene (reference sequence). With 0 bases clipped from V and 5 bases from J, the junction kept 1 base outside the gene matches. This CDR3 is CSAREAGEDTQYF. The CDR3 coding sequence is TGCAGTGCTAGAGAAGCGGGAGAAGATACGCAGTATTTT.

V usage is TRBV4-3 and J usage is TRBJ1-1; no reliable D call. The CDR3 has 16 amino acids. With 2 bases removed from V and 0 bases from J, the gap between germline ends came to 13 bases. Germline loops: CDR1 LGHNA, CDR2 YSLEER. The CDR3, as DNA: TGCGCCAGCAGCCAATACGGTGGCCCTCTGAACACTGAAGCTTTCTTT. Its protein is CASSQYGGPLNTEAFF.